This record concerns one TCR beta chain sequence. This clone was counted once. Its cognate antigen has yet to be identified. No per-base quality is available; no much larger clone lies one base away. In the germline V gene (reference sequence), CDR1 corresponds to MNHEY and CDR2 to SMNVEV. The CDR3 contains 18 residues, cysteine and phenylalanine counted. Solely the CDR3 DNA is kept, with 54 bases framed from the first base. For this chain, trimming is 2 bases at the V end and 4 bases at the J end, and the number of junction bases without a gene match is 12. The entry originates in a study of blood T cell repertoires in COVID-19 (dated by TCRdb to about 2020). Context from the whole study: Samples from collaborators originated in the United States, Italy and Spain and spanned both the acute and convalescent phases of COVID-19. The dataset comprised deeply sampled blood TCRbeta repertoires from subjects exposed to, actively infected with, or recovered from COVID-19. Samples came from the ongoing ImmuneRACE study (first 160 participants) plus 1,254 subjects from 6 global collaborators. HLA class I and class II types, where available, came from metadata supplied by the sample provider rather than from assay-based typing. The prospective study material was composed of cDNA or gDNA derived from T cells, B-cell-depleted T cells, or PBMCs. Nearly every sample came with metadata listing a de-identified subject ID, COVID-19 status, age in years and sex. A freely available public database, intended as a resource for researchers studying the immune response to SARS-CoV-2, is where the repertoires were released. The study at large found these results: The amount of clinical and demographic metadata varied by source and participant and was provided uncurated.

Each collaborating institution followed its own protocols to collect whole blood in K2EDTA tubes. For TCRbeta analysis, collaborators shipped samples as frozen whole blood, isolated PBMCs, or DNA extracted from either of those sample types. The immunoSEQ Assay, a bias-controlled multiplex PCR, was used to amplify TCRbeta CDR3 regions from genomic DNA. The paper's processing steps were these. Nucleated cell counts per sample were estimated from amplification of reference gene primers within the assay. Sequence reads were collapsed and filtered to measure the absolute abundance of every unique TCRbeta CDR3 rearrangement. For each sample, productive Simpson clonality was calculated as the square root of Simpson's diversity index over productive rearrangements. Here the immuneACCESS table is served through TCRdb, limited to in-frame sequences with V and J called. Missing clones are a known gap in these copies; in checked studies unresolved V genes cover under half, and the rest lacks a known reason. V and J calls and clone size are as listed in that table; D and trimming were resolved from the DNA. The sample table contains over 90,000 clones; only one count was recorded for over 70% of them. Jointly, the top ten make up approximately 23% of the sample.

The V and J segments used are TRBV27 and TRBJ2-3; 10 central nucleotides agree with TRBD2. Sequenced input: peripheral blood. This TCR was sampled from a man at least 80 years old with active or convalescent COVID-19. The nucleotides are TGTGCCAGCAGTTTACCCCCTCCGCTAGCGGGGGAACCAGATACGCAGTATTTT. Translated, this is CASSLPPPLAGEPDTQYF.